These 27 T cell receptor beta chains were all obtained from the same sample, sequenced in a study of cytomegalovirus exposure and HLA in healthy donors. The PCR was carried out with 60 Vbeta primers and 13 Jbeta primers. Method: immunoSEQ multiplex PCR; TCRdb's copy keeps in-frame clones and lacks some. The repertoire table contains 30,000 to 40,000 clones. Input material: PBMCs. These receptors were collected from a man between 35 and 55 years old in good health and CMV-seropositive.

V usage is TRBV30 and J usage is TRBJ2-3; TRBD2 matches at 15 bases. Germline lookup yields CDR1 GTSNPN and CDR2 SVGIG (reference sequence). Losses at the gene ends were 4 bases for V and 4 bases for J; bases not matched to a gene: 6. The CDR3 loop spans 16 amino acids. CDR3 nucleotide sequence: TGTGCCTGGACCACCGGACTAGCGGGAGGGCCAGATACGCAGTATTTT. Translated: CAWTTGLAGGPDTQYF.

This CDR3 is CASSKVRNGGYTF. CDR3 nucleotide sequence: TGTGCCAGCAGCAAAGTAAGAAACGGGGGCTACACCTTC. V and J are TRBV21-1 and TRBJ1-2. TRBV21-1 counts as a pseudogene. The CDR3 contains 13 residues.

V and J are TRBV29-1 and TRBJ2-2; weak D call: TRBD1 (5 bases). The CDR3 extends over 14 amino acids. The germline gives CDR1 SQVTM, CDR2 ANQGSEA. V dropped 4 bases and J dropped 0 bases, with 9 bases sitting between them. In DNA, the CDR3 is TGCAGCGTTGGACAGAAAGCGAACACCGGGGAGCTGTTTTTT. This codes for CSVGQKANTGELFF.

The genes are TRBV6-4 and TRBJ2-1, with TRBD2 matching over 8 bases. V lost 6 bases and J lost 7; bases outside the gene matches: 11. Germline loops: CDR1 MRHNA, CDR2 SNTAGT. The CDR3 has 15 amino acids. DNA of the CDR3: TGTGCCAGCAGCCGGGGGGCGGGAGGAGGGAATGAGCAGTTCTTC. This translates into CASSRGAGGGNEQFF.

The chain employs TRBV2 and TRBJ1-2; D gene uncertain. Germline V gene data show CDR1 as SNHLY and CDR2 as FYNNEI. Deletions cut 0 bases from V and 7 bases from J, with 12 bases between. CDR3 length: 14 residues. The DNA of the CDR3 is TGTGCCAGCAGTGAAGCGGCGGATTCTAGTGGCTACACCTTC. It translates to CASSEAADSSGYTF.

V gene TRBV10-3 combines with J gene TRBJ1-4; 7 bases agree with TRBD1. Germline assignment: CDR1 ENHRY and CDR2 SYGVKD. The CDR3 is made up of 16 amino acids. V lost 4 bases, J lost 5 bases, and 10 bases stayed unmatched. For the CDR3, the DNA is TGTGCCATCAGTGGCGGACAGGTTACATCCAATGAAAAACTGTTTTTT. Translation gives CAISGGQVTSNEKLFF.

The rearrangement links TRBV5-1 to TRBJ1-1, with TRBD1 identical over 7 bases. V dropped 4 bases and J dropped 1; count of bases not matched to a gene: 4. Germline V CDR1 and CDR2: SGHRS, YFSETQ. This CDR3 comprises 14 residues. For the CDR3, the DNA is TGCGCCAGCAGCAGAGGACAGGCGAACACTGAAGCTTTCTTT. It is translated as CASSRGQANTEAFF.

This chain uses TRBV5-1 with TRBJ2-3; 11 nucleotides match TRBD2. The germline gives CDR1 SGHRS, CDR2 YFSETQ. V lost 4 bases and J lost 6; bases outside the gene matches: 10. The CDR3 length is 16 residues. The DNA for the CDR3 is TGCGCCAGCAGCACCTTGACTAGCGGGGCCGGGGATACGCAGTATTTT. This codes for CASSTLTSGAGDTQYF.

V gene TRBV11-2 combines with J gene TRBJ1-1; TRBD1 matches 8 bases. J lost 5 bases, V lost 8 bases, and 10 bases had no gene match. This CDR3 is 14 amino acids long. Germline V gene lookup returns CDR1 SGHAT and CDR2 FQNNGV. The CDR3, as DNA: TGTGCCAGCGCCCTACAGGGGGAGTATACTGAAGCTTTCTTT. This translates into CASALQGEYTEAFF. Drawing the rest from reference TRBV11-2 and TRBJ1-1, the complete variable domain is EAGVAQSPRYKIIEKRQSVAFWCNPISGHATLYWYQQILGQGPKLLIQFQNNGVVDDSQLPKDRFSAERLKGVDSTLKIQPAKLEDSAVYLCASALQGEYTEAFFGQGTRLTVV.

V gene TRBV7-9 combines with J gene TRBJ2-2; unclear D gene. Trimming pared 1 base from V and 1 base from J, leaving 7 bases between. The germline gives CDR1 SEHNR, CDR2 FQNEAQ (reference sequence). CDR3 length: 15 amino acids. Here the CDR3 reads CASSLESGNTGELFF. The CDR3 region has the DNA TGTGCCAGCAGCTTAGAATCCGGGAACACCGGGGAGCTGTTTTTT.

The CDR3 sequence is CASSEDRSSGANVLTF. CDR3 DNA sequence: TGTGCCAGCAGTGAGGACAGGTCCTCTGGGGCCAACGTCCTGACTTTC. The V gene is TRBV25-1, the J gene TRBJ2-6; 7 nucleotides align to TRBD1. V shed 3 bases and J 0 bases; nucleotides not matched to a gene: 2. This CDR3 spans 16 amino acids. The V gene's germline CDR1 is MGHDK and CDR2 SYGVNS.

CDR3 sequence reads: CAWSDRTRFSYEQYF. The CDR3 bases are TGTGCCTGGAGTGATCGGACACGATTCTCCTACGAGCAGTACTTC. The V call is TRBV30, the J call TRBJ2-7, with D maybe TRBD1 (5 bases). Between the trimmed V and J ends, which lost 1 base and 0 bases, there was a span of 13 bases. This CDR3 is 15 amino acids long. Germline V gene data show CDR1 as GTSNPN and CDR2 as SVGIG (reference sequence). The entire variable domain, with the rest obtained from reference TRBV30 and TRBJ2-7, is as follows: SQTIHQWPATLVQPVGSPLSLECTVEGTSNPNLYWYRQAAGRGLQLLFYSVGIGQISSEVPQNLSASRPQDRQFILSSKKLLLSDSGFYLCAWSDRTRFSYEQYFGPGTRLTVT.

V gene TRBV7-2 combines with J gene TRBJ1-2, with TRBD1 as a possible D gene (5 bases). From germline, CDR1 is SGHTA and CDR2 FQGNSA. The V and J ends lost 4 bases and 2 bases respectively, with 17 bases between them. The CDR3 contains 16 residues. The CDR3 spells CASSSEPGPINYGYTF. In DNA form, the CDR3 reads TGTGCCAGCAGCTCAGAGCCAGGGCCTATCAACTATGGCTACACCTTC.

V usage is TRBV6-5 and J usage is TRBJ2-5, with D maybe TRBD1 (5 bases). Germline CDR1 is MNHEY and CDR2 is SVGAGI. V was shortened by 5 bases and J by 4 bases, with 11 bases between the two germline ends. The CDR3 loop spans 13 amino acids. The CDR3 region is CASSARVRETQYF. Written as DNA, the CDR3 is TGTGCCAGCAGTGCCAGGGTCAGAGAGACCCAGTACTTC.

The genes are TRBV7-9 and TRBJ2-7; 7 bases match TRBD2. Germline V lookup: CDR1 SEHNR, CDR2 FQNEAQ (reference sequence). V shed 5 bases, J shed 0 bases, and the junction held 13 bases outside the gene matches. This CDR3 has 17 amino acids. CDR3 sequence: CASSPYISREYSYEQYF. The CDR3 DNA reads TGTGCCAGCAGCCCCTACATTTCGCGGGAGTACTCCTACGAGCAGTACTTC.

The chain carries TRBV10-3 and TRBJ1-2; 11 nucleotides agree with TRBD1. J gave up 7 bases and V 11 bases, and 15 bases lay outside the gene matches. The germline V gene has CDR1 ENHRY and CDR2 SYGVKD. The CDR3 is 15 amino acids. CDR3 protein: CAVGIGTGGRSGYTF. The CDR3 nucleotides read TGTGCCGTTGGTATCGGGACAGGGGGTCGGAGTGGCTACACCTTC.

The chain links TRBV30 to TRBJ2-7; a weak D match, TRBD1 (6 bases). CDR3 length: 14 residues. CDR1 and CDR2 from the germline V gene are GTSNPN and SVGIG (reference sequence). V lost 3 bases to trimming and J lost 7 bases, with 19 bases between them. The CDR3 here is CAWRAKGVNWEQYF. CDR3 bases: TGTGCCTGGAGGGCAAAGGGGGTTAATTGGGAGCAGTACTTC.

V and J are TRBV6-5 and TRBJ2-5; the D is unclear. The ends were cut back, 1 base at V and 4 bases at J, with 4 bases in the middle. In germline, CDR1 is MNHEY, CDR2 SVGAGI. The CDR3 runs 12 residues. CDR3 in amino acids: CASSYFGETQYF. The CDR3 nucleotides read TGTGCCAGCAGTTACTTCGGAGAGACCCAGTACTTC.

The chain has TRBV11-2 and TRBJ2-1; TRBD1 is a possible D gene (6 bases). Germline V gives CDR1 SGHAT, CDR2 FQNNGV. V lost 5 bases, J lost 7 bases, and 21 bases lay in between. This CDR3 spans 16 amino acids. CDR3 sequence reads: CASSPFTGTLWNEQFF. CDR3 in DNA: TGTGCCAGCAGCCCCTTCACAGGGACCTTGTGGAATGAGCAGTTCTTC.

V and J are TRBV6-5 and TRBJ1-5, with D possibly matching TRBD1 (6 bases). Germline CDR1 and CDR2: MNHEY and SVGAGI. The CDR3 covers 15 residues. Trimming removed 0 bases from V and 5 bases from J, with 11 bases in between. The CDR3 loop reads CASSYSRWGHQPQHF. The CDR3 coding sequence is TGTGCCAGCAGTTACTCCAGGTGGGGGCATCAGCCCCAGCATTTT.

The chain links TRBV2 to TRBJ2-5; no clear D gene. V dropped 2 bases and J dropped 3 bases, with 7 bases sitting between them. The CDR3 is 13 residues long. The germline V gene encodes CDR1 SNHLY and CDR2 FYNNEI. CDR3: CASSETEKETQYF. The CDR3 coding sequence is TGTGCCAGCAGTGAAACCGAGAAAGAGACCCAGTACTTC.

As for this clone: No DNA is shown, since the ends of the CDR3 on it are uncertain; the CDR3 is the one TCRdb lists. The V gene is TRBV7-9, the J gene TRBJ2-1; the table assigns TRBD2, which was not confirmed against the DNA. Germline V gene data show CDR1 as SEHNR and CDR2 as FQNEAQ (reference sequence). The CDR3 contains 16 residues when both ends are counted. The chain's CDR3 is CASSSTQSTLGDEQFF.

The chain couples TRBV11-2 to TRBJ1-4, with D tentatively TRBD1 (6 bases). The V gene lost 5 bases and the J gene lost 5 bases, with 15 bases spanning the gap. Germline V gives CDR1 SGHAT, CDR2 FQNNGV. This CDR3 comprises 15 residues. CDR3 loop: CASSMDSGGNEKLFF. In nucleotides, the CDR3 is TGTGCCAGCAGCATGGACAGCGGTGGGAATGAAAAACTGTTTTTT.

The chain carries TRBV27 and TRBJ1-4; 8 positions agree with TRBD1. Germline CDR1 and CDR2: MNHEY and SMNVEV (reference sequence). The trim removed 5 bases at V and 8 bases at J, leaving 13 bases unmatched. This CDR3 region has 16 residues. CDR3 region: CASSPRTGRGEEKLFF. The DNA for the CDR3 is TGTGCCAGCAGTCCTCGGACAGGGCGAGGAGAGGAAAAACTGTTTTTT.

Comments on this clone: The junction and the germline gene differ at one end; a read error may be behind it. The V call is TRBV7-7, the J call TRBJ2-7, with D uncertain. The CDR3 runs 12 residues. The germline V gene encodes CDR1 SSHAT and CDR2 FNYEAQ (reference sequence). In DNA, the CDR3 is TGTGCTAGCAGCCCCCTTCGAGTCGAGCAGTACTTC. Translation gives CASSPLRVEQYF.

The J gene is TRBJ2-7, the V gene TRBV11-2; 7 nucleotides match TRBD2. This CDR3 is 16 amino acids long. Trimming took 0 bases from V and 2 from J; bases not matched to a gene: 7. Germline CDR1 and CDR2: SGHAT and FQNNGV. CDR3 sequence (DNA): TGTGCCAGCAGCTTAGATCTGCGGGAGTTTCCCTACGAGCAGTACTTC. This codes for CASSLDLREFPYEQYF.

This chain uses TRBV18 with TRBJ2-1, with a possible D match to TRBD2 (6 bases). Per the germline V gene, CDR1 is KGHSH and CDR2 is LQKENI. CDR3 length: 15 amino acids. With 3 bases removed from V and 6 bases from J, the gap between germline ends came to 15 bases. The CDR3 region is CASSPSRLVANEQFF. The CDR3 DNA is TGTGCCAGCTCACCTTCGCGACTAGTAGCCAATGAGCAGTTCTTC.